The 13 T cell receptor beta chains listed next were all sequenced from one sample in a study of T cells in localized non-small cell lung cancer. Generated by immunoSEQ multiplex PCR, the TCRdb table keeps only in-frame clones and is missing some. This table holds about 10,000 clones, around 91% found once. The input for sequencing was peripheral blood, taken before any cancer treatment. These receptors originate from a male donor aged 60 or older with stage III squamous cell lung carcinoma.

The CDR3 reads CASSYSTGNQPQHF. The CDR3, as DNA: TGTGCCAGCAGTTATAGCACGGGCAATCAGCCCCAGCATTTT. The chain links TRBV27 to TRBJ1-5, with unresolved D. The CDR3 loop spans 14 amino acids. Germline V lookup: CDR1 MNHEY, CDR2 SMNVEV (reference sequence). The germline V and J ends were trimmed by 4 bases and 2 bases, with 9 bases remaining between them.

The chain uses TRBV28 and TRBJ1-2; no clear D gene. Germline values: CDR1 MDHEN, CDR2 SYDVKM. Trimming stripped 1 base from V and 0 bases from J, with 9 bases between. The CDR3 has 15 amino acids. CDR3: CASSLSVIANYGYTF. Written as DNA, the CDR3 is TGTGCCAGCAGTTTATCTGTCATCGCTAACTATGGCTACACCTTC.

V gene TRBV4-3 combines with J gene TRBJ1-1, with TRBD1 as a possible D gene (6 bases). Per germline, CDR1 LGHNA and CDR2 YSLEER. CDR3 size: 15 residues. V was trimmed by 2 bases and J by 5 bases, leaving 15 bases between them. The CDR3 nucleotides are TGCGCCAGCAGCCAAATAGGGGGGGCAGGTACTGAAGCTTTCTTT. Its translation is CASSQIGGAGTEAFF.

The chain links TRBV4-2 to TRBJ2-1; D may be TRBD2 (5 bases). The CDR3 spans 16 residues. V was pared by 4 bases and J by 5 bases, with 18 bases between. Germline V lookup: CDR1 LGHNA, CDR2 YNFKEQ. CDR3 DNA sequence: TGTGCCAGCAGCCCCCCGAGGGCCGTCGCAAACAATGAGCAGTTCTTC. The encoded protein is CASSPPRAVANNEQFF.

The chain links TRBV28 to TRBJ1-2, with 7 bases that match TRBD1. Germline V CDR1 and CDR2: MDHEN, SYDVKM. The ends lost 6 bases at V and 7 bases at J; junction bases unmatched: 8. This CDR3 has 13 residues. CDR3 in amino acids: CASSYDRVGGYTF. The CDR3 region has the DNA TGTGCCAGCAGCTATGACAGGGTGGGTGGCTACACCTTC.

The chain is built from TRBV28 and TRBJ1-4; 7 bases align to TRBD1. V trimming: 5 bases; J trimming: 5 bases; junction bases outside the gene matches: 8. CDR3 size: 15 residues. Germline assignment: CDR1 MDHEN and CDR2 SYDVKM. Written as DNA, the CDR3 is TGTGCCAGCAGTCCGAACAGGGGTCGGAATGAAAAACTGTTTTTT. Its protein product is CASSPNRGRNEKLFF.

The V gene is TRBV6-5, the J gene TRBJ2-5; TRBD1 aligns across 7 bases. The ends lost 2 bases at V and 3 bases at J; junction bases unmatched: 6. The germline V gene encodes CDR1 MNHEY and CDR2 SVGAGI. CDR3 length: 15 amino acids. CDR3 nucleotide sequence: TGTGCCAGCAGTTACACACAGACAGGGAAAGAGACCCAGTACTTC. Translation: CASSYTQTGKETQYF.

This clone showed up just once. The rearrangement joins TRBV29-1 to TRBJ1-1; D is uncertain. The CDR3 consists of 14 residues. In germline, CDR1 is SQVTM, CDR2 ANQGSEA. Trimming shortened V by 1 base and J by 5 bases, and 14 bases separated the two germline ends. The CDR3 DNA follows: TGCAGCGTTGAAGTCGCGGGGAGAGTTACTGAAGCTTTCTTT. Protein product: CSVEVAGRVTEAFF.

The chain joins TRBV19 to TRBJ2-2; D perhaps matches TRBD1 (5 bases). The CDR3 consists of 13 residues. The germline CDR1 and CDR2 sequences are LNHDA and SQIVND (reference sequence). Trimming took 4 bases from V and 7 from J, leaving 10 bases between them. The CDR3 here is CASSTLGVGELFF. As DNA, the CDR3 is TGTGCCAGTAGTACTCTAGGGGTCGGGGAGCTGTTTTTT.

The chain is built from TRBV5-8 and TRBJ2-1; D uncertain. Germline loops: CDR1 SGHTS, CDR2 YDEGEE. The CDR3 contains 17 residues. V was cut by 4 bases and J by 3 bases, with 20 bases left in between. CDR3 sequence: CASSPIPDDYDYNEQFF. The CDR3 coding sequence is TGTGCCAGCAGCCCTATACCAGACGATTACGACTACAATGAGCAGTTCTTC.

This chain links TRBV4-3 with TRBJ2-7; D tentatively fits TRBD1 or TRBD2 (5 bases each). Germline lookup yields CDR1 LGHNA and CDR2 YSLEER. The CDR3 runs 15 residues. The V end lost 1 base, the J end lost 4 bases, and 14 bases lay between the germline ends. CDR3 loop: CASSQGVSEGYEQYF. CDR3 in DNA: TGCGCCAGCAGCCAAGGGGTGAGTGAGGGGTACGAGCAGTACTTC.

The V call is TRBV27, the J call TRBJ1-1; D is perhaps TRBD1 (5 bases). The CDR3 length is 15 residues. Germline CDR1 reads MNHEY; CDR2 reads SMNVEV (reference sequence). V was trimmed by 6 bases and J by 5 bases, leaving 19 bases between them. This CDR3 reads CASRPLGGGRTEAFF. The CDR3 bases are TGTGCCAGCAGGCCCCTTGGGGGGGGTCGGACTGAAGCTTTCTTT.

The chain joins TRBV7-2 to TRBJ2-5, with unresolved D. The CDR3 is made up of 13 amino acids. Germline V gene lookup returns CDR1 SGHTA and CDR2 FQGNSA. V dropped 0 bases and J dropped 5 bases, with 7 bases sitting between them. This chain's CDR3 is CASSLAVGETQYF. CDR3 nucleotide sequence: TGTGCCAGCAGCTTAGCCGTCGGGGAGACCCAGTACTTC.